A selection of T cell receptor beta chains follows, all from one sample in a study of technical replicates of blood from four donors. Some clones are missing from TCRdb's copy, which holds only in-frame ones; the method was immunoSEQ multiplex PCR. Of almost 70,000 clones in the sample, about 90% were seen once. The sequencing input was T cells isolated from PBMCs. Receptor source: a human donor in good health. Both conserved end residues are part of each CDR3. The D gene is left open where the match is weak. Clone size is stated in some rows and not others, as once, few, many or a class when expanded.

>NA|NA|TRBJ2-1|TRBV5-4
TGTGCCAGCAGCTTAGGGAGTAATGAGCAGTTCTTC
CASSLGSNEQFF
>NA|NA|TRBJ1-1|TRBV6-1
TGTGCCAGCAGCCACAGAGAGAACACTGAAGCTTTCTTT
CASSHRENTEAFF
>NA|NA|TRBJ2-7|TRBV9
TGTGCCAGCAGTTCGGGGACTGGCTCCTACGAGCAGTACTTC
CASSSGTGSYEQYF
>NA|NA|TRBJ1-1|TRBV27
TGTGCCAGCAGTTTCTCCGGGGGTAACACTGAAGCTTTCTTT
CASSFSGGNTEAFF
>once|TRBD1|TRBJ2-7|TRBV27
TGTGCCAGCAGCTGGGACAGGGCGTACGAGCAGTACTTC
CASSWDRAYEQYF
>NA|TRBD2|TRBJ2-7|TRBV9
TGTGCCAGCAGCGTAGATGGAACTAGCGGTTACGAGCAGTACTTC
CASSVDGTSGYEQYF
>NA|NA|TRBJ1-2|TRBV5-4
TGTGCCAGCAGCTTGGATACGGGGAGGGGCTACACCTTC
CASSLDTGRGYTF
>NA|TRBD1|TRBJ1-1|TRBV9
TGTGCCAGCAGGGGACAGGGCACTGAAGCTTTCTTT
CASRGQGTEAFF
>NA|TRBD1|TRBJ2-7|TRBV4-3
TGCGCCAGCAGCCAAGATTGGCAGGGGGCCTACGAGCAGTACTTC
CASSQDWQGAYEQYF
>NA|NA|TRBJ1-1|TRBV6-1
TGTGCCAGCAGTGACCCAGGGCGCGGCACTGAAGCTTTCTTT
CASSDPGRGTEAFF
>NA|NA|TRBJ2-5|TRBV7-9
TGTGCCAGCAGCCGCGGTACGGAGACCCAGTACTTC
CASSRGTETQYF
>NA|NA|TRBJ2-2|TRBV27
TGTGCCAGCAGTTTGAACAGGGCGAACGGGGAGCTGTTTTTT
CASSLNRANGELFF
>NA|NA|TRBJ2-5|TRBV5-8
TGTGCCAGCAGCTCGAGGGGGAGGGCTTACTTC
CASSSRGRAYF
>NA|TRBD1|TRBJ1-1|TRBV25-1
TGTGCCAGCAGTGGTCTAACAGGGGGGCGCGAAGCTTTCTTT
CASSGLTGGREAFF
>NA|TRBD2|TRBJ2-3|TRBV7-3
TGTGCCAGCAGCTTAAATGCGGGAGGGAGCGGTGCTACGCAGTATTTT
CASSLNAGGSGATQYF
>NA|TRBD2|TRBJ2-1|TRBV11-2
TGTGCCAGCAGCGTTAGCGGGAGTTGGGGTGAGCAGTTCTTC
CASSVSGSWGEQFF
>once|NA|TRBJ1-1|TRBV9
TGTGCCAGCAGCGTTTACGGGGACACTGAAGCTTTCTTT
CASSVYGDTEAFF
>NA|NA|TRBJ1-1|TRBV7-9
TGTGCCAGCAGCTTAGGTGCAGGTAACACTGAAGCTTTCTTT
CASSLGAGNTEAFF
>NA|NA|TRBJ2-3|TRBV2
TGTGCCAGCAGTGTAGGCACAGATACGCAGTATTTT
CASSVGTDTQYF
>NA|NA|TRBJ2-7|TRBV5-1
TGCGCCAGCAGCTTGGGCGGTCCCTACGAGCAGTACTTC
CASSLGGPYEQYF
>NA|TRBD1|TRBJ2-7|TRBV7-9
TGTGCCAGCAGCAGCCGGGACAGGGGGAATGGCGGCGAGCAGTACTTC
CASSSRDRGNGGEQYF
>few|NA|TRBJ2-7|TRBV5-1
TGCGCCAGCAGCTCGGACAGCTACGAGCAGTACTTC
CASSSDSYEQYF
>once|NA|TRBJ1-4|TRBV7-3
TGTGCCAGCAGCCTGAACTTGGGCAATGAAAAACTGTTTTTT
CASSLNLGNEKLFF
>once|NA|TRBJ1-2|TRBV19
TGTGCCAGTAGTATGCCAGGGCTAGGTGGCTACACCTTC
CASSMPGLGGYTF
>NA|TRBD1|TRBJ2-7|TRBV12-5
TGTGCTAGTGGTTTGGTCGTGGGACAGGGGGCCCACGAGCAGTACTTC
CASGLVVGQGAHEQYF
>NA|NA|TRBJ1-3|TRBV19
TGTGCCAGTAGTCAATGGAGGGACACCATATATTTT
CASSQWRDTIYF
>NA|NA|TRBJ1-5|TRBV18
TGTGCCAGCTCACCACCGGAGGCACCTAGTAGCAATCAGCCCCAGCATTTT
CASSPPEAPSSNQPQHF
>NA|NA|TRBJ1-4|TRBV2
TGTGCCAGCAGTGAACCGGAAAAACTGTTTTTT
CASSEPEKLFF
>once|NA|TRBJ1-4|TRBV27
TGTGCCAGCAGCCATGACAGTTCTTATGAAAAACTGTTTTTT
CASSHDSSYEKLFF
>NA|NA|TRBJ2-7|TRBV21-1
TGTGCCAGCAGCAAAGGTACCAGGTCTTCCTACGAGCAGTACTTC
CASSKGTRSSYEQYF
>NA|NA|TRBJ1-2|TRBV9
TGTGCCAGCAGCGCTGGGGGGGGGCCCTCCTATGGCTACACCTTC
CASSAGGGPSYGYTF
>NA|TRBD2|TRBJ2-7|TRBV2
TGTGCCAGCAGTTTTACTAGCGGGAGACTTAACGAGCAGTACTTC
CASSFTSGRLNEQYF
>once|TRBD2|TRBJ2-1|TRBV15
TGTGCCACCAGCGGGAACCACGCCGGACTAGCGGGAGTATACAATGAGCAGTTCTTC
CATSGNHAGLAGVYNEQFF
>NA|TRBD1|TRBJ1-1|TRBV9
TGTGCCAGCAGCGAGATGGGACAGGGTGTTACTGAAGCTTTCTTT
CASSEMGQGVTEAFF
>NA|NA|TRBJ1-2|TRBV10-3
TGTGCCATCAGTGAGTCCGCTGGGCACCTCGGCACGCAGTCTAACTATGGCTACACCTTC
CAISESAGHLGTQSNYGYTF
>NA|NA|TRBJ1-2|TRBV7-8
TGTGCCAGCAGCTTAGCGCGCAGGGCTTGGGACTATGGCTACACCTTC
CASSLARRAWDYGYTF
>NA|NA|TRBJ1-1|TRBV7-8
TGTGCCAGCAGCTTTTCCGGGACTCTGAGGACTGAAGCTTTCTTT
CASSFSGTLRTEAFF
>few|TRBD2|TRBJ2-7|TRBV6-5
TGTGCCAGCAGAACACTAGCGGGAGGGGAGCAGTACTTC
CASRTLAGGEQYF
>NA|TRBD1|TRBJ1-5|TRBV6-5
TGTGCCAGCAGTTTGGACAGGGAGGTACCGCCCCAGCATTTT
CASSLDREVPPQHF
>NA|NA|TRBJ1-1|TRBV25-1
TGTGCCACCCTCCCAAACACTAACATGAACACTGAAGCTTTCTTT
CATLPNTNMNTEAFF
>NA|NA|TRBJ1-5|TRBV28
TGTGCCAGCAGTCAGGACGGGGTTCAGCCCCAGCATTTT
CASSQDGVQPQHF
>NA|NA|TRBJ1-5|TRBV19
TGTGCCAGTAGTATCGGTCAGCCCCAGCATTTT
CASSIGQPQHF
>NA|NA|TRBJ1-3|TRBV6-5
TGTGCCAGCGGAACGGACTACTCTGGAAACACCATATATTTT
CASGTDYSGNTIYF
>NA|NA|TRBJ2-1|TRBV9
TGTGCCAGCAGCGCGCGACAGGCCTACAATGAGCAGTTCTTC
CASSARQAYNEQFF
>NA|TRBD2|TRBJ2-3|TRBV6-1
TGTGCCAGCAGTACTAGCGGGCCCACAGATACGCAGTATTTT
CASSTSGPTDTQYF
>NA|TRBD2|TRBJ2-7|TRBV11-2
TGTGCCAGCAGCTTTCTGGGTCAACTAGCGGGGCCCTACGAGCAGTACTTC
CASSFLGQLAGPYEQYF
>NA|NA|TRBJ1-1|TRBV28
TGTGCCAGCAGTTCGGCAGGGGTAGGTGGAGCTTTCTTT
CASSSAGVGGAFF
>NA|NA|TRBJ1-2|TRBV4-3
TGCGCCAGCAGCCAAGAAACAGGGAGCCCCTATGGCTACACCTTC
CASSQETGSPYGYTF
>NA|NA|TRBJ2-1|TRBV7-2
TGTGCCAGCAGCAACCAGCGTGAGCAGTTCTTC
CASSNQREQFF
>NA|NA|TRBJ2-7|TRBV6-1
TGTGCCAGCAGTGAAACACCGATCGAGCAGTACTTC
CASSETPIEQYF
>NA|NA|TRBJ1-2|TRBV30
TGTGCCTGGAGTGTAGGAGGGGAGGACTATGGCTACACCTTC
CAWSVGGEDYGYTF
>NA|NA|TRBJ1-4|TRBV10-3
TGTGCCTCGAGGCTGGCAACTAATGAAAAACTGTTTTTT
CASRLATNEKLFF